This T cell receptor beta chain derives from a study of blood T cell repertoires in COVID-19 (TCRdb year 2020). Looking at the study overall: Collaborator samples came from the United States, Italy and Spain and covered acute and convalescent phases of COVID-19. The material from the prospective study consisted of cDNA or gDNA derived from T cells, B-cell-depleted T cells, or PBMCs. The dataset comprised deeply sampled blood TCRbeta repertoires from subjects exposed to, actively infected with, or recovered from COVID-19. A freely available public database, intended as a resource for researchers studying the immune response to SARS-CoV-2, is where the repertoires were released. The samples were drawn from the first 160 participants of the ongoing ImmuneRACE study and from over 950 subjects provided by 6 global collaborators. The sample metadata nearly always contained a de-identified subject ID, COVID-19 status, age in years and sex. HLA class I and class II types, where available, came from metadata supplied by the sample provider rather than from assay-based typing.

Points on this clone: The antigen it recognizes is unknown. No much larger clone is present one base from it, and per-base qualities are unavailable.

The collaborating institutions used their own protocols to collect whole blood in K2EDTA tubes. For TCRbeta analysis, collaborator samples were shipped as frozen whole blood, as isolated PBMCs, or as DNA extracted from either sample type. TCRbeta CDR3 regions were amplified from genomic DNA using the immunoSEQ Assay, a bias-controlled multiplex PCR. Concerning the study's data processing: The number of nucleated cells in each sample was estimated by amplification of reference gene primers within the assay. Sequence reads were collapsed and filtered to measure the absolute abundance of every unique TCRbeta CDR3 rearrangement. For each sample, productive Simpson clonality was calculated by taking the square root of Simpson's diversity index across productive rearrangements. TCRdb took this table from immuneACCESS and kept in-frame rearrangements with V and J called. Such tables lack part of the clones; where checked against another copy, unresolved V genes explain under half of the gap, and the rest is unexplained. Clone size and the V and J calls come from that table; the DNA yielded D and trimming. The sample yields over 25,000 clones; about 85% were counted once. Of the sample, roughly a quarter falls within the top ten clones.

Overall results and qualifications from the work: The quantity of clinical and demographic metadata differed by source and by participant and was supplied without curation.

CDR1 is given as SGDLS and CDR2 as YYNGEE, both from the germline V gene. V was cut back by 7 bases and J by 2 bases, leaving a gap of 16 bases between them. From its cysteine to its phenylalanine, the CDR3 spans 15 amino acids. The read is trimmed to its CDR3 DNA, 45 bases read in frame from base 1. The receptor's source is a human donor in a cohort sampled during active COVID-19. The V and J genes are TRBV9 and TRBJ2-1, with TRBD2 tentatively as D gene (6 bases match). Material for sequencing was peripheral blood. The sequenced DNA: TGTGCCAGCCAACGGATACTAGCCCCCTACAATGAGCAGTTCTTC. This encodes CASQRILAPYNEQFF.